In its sample, the clone carrying this T cell receptor beta chain was seen once. Its antigen is not identified. Germline V CDR1 and CDR2: MNHEY, SMNVEV (reference sequence). The CDR3 covers 14 residues. The trim removed 3 bases at V and 4 bases at J, leaving 3 bases unmatched. This specimen belongs to a study of siplizumab effects on memory and regulatory T cells. Study conclusions and caveats: The mean Treg-derived percentage of mappable alloreactive CD4+ clones was roughly 69% with siplizumab compared with less than 35% in controls. About 75-97% of proliferating CD4+ or CD8+ clones had no assignable naive or memory phenotype.

The data were produced by immunoSEQ multiplex PCR, yet TCRdb's version contains in-frame clones alone and is incomplete. The sample holds around 77,000 clones, about 89% seen once. The chain carries TRBV27 and TRBJ1-2; the match to TRBD1 covers 9 bases. This TCR came from a human donor in good health. Sequencing used CD8+ T cells sorted from blood. CDR3 DNA: TGTGCCAGCAGTTTCAGGGGACAGGGCTATGGCTACACCTTC. Its protein is CASSFRGQGYGYTF.